The 3 T cell receptor beta chains below come from one sample, sequenced in a study of T cell repertoires in cytomegalovirus infection (dated by TCRdb to the late 2010s). Instrument on record: Illumina HiSeq 1500. The public reads were reanalyzed by TCRdb: fastp trimming at Q25, MiXCR alignment, in-frame beta chains only. For every CDR3 protein sequence, its rows merge into one entry that carries the most common genes and DNA. The sample yields about 260,000 distinct CDR3 sequences; around 8.7% were counted once. About 16% of the sample belongs to the ten largest clones. Specimen: PBMCs. Receptors originate from a human donor in good health (CMV status not recorded). Some clones in this sample may be carry-over from other donors' samples.

This clonotype was detected a few times. The chain joins TRBV5-1 to TRBJ2-1; TRBD2 matches 8 bases. J lost 10 bases, V lost 0 bases, and 9 bases had no gene match. Germline CDR1 reads SGHRS; CDR2 reads YFSETQ. This CDR3 region has 15 residues. The CDR3 DNA is TGCGCCAGCAGCTTGGATAGTGGAGCGGGGGAGGAGCAGTTCTTC. Translating it yields CASSLDSGAGEEQFF.

This clonotype was detected many times. CDR3 sequence (DNA): TGCGCCAGCAGCCGACAGTTCACGTGGACAGGGTCTGAAGCTTTCTTT. It is translated as CASSRQFTWTGSEAFF. The chain couples TRBV5-1 to TRBJ1-1, with TRBD1 matching 8 bases. CDR3 length: 16 amino acids. J gave up 6 bases and V 4 bases, and 14 bases lay outside the gene matches. Germline values: CDR1 SGHRS, CDR2 YFSETQ.

The chain couples TRBV4-3 to TRBJ2-1, with a tentative D call TRBD2 (6 bases). The V gene's germline CDR1 is LGHNA and CDR2 YSLEER. The CDR3 is 17 amino acids. V lost 1 base and J 4 bases, leaving 17 bases between the germline ends. The CDR3 reads CASSQGGDGRPYNEQFF. The CDR3 nucleotides read TGCGCCAGCAGCCAAGGGGGGGACGGAAGACCTTACAATGAGCAGTTCTTC.